This T cell receptor (beta chain) was identified in a study of CXCR3-negative and CXCR3-positive naive CD8 T cells. Broader study findings: Because surface CD5 did not distinguish the naive subsets, TCR strength was inferred from TRB CDR3 properties. When CXCR3-positive naive cells were set against CXCR3-negative naive cells, the former had more hydrophobic TRB CDR3s.

A remark on this clonotype: The antigen is unknown.

CDR3 length equals 18 residues. Germline V lookup: CDR1 SQVTM, CDR2 ANQGSEA. Libraries were UMI-labeled 5' RACE TRB cDNA. No DNA is given; TCRdb re-called the 5' RACE reads and lists each CDR3 protein once. The sample totals around 160,000 distinct CDR3 sequences. The source material was naive CXCR3+ CD8+ T cells from blood. The subset is: CD45RO-CCR7+CD27+CD95- naive CD8+ T cells expressing CXCR3 (TNR3+). This chain links TRBV29-1 with TRBJ1-4; TCRdb selects TRBD1, and the lack of DNA leaves this call unchecked. This clonotype was sampled from a human donor in good health. Some clones in this sample may be carry-over from other donors' samples. The CDR3 spells CSVEVFAGGAETNEKLFF.